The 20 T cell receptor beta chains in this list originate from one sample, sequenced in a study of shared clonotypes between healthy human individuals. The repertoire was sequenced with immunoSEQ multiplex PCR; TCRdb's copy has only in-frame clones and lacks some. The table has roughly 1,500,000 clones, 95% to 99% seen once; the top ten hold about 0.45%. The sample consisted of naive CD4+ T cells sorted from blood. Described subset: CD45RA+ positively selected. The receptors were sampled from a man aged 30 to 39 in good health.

CDR3 DNA: TGTGCCAGCAGTGCCCCGGGCGGGACGAACACCGGGGAGCTGTTTTTT. Its translation is CASSAPGGTNTGELFF. The chain uses TRBV2 and TRBJ2-2; weak D call: TRBD2 (6 bases). V was shortened by 4 bases and J by 0 bases, with 12 bases between the two germline ends. The germline V gene encodes CDR1 SNHLY and CDR2 FYNNEI. The CDR3 has 16 amino acids.

The CDR3 reads CASSRGGAGEEQFF. In DNA form, the CDR3 reads TGTGCCAGCAGCAGAGGGGGTGCGGGAGAGGAGCAGTTCTTC. The chain employs TRBV2 and TRBJ2-1; a possible D gene is TRBD2 (7 bases). The CDR3 has 14 residues. The V and J ends lost 6 bases and 10 bases respectively, with 19 bases between them. Looked up from germline, CDR1 is SNHLY and CDR2 is FYNNEI.

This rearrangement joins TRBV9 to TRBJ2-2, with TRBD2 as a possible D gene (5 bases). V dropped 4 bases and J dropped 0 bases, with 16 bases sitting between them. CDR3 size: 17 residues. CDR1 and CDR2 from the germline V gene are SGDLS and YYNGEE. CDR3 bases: TGTGCCAGCAGCTCAGAGAGCGGACGGGCGAACACCGGGGAGCTGTTTTTT. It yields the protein CASSSESGRANTGELFF.

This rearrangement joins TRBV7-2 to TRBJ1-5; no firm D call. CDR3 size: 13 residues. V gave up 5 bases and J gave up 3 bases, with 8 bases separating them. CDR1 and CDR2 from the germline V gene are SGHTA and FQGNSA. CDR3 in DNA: TGTGCCAGCAGCGGACCGGCCAATCAGCCCCAGCATTTT. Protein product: CASSGPANQPQHF. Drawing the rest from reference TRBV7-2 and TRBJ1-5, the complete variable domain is GAGVSQSPSNKVTEKGKDVELRCDPISGHTALYWYRQSLGQGLEFLIYFQGNSAPDKSGLPSDRFSAERTGGSVSTLTIQRTQQEDSAVYLCASSGPANQPQHFGDGTRLSIL.

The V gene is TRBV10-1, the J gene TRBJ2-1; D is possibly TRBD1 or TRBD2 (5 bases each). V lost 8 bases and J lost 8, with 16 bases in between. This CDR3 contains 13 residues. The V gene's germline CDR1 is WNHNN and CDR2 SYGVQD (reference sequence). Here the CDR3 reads CASGGSRRDEQFF. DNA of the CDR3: TGCGCCAGCGGGGGATCCCGCCGCGATGAGCAGTTCTTC.

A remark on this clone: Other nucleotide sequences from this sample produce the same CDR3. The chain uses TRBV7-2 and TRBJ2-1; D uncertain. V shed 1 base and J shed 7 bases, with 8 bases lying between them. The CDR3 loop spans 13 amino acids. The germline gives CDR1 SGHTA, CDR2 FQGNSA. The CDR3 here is CASSLVGGNEQFF. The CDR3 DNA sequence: TGTGCCAGCAGCTTAGTTGGTGGTAATGAGCAGTTCTTC.

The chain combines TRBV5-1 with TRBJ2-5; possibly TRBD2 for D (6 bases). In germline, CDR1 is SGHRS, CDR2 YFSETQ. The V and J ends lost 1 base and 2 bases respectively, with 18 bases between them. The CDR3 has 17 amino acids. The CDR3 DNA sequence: TGCGCCAGCAGCTTGCAAAGGGTATTGGGAGGACAAGAGACCCAGTACTTC. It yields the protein CASSLQRVLGGQETQYF.

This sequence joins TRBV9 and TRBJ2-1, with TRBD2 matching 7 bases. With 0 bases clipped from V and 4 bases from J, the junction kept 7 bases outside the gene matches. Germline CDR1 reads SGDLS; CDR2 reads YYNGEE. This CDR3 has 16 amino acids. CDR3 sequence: CASSVGSSGEYNEQFF. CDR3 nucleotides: TGTGCCAGCAGCGTAGGGTCTAGCGGAGAATACAATGAGCAGTTCTTC.

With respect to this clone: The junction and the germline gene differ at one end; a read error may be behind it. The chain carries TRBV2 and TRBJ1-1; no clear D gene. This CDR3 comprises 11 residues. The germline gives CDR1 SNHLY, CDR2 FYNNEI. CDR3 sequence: CASSVSPALAF. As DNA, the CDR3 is TGTGCCAGCAGTGTCTCCCCAGCCCTGGCCTTT.

DNA of the CDR3: TGTGCCAGCTCACCAGTGACAGGTAGCGCCTACAATGAGCAGTTCTTC. Protein: CASSPVTGSAYNEQFF. The chain couples TRBV18 to TRBJ2-1, with D possibly being TRBD1 (6 bases). This CDR3 region has 16 residues. CDR1 is KGHSH and CDR2 is LQKENI in the germline V gene. Trimming took off 2 bases at V and 2 bases at J, with 13 bases between the two ends. Full variable domain (rest looked up from reference TRBV18 and TRBJ2-1): NAGVMQNPRHLVRRRGQEARLRCSPMKGHSHVYWYRQLPEEGLKFMVYLQKENIIDESGMPKERFSAEFPKEGPSILRIQQVVRGDSAAYFCASSPVTGSAYNEQFFGPGTRLTVL.

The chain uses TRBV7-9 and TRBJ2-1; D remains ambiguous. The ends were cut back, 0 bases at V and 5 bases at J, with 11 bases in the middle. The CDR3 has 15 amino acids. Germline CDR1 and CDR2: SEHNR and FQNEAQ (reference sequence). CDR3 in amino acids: CASSLALRPNNEQFF. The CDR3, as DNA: TGTGCCAGCAGCTTAGCGCTCAGGCCCAACAATGAGCAGTTCTTC.

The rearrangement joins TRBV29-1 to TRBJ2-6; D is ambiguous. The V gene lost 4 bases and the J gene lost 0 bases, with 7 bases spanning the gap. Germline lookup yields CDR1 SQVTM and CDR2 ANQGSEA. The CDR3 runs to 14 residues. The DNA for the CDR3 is TGCAGCGTTGCTCATGACTCTGGGGCCAACGTCCTGACTTTC. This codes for CSVAHDSGANVLTF. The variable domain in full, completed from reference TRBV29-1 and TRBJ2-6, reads SAVISQKPSRDICQRGTSLTIQCQVDSQVTMMFWYRQQPGQSLTLIATANQGSEATYESGFVIDKFPISRPNLTFSTLTVSNMSPEDSSIYLCSVAHDSGANVLTFGAGSRLTVL.

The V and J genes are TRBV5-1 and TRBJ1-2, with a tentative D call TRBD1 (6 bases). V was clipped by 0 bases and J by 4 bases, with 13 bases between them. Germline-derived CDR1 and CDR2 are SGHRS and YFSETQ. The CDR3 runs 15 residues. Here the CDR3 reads CASSLEATGLYGYTF. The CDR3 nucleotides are TGCGCCAGCAGCTTGGAGGCGACAGGTCTCTATGGCTACACCTTC.

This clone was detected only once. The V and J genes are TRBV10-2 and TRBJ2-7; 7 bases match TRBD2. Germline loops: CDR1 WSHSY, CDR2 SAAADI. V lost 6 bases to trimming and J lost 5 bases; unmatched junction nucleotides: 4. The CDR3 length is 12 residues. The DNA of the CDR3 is TGCGCCAGCAGGTGGGGGGGGAACGAGCAGTACTTC. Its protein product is CASRWGGNEQYF.

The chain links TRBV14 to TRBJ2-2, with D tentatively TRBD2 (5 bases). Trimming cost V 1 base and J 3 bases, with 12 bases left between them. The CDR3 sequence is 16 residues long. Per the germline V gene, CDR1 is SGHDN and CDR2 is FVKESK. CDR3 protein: CASSQVRVADTGELFF. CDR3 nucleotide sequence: TGTGCCAGCAGCCAAGTGAGGGTTGCGGACACCGGGGAGCTGTTTTTT.

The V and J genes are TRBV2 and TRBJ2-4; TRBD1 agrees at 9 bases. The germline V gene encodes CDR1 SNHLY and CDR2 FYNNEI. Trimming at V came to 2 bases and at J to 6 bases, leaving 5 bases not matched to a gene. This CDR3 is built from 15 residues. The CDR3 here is CASSEPTGGLNIQYF. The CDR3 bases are TGTGCCAGCAGTGAACCGACAGGGGGATTAAACATTCAGTACTTC.

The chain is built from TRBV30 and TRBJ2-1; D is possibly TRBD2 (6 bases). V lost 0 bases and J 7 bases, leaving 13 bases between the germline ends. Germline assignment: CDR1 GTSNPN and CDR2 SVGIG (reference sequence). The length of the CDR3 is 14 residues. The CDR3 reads CAWSVGGRGNEQFF. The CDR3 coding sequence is TGTGCCTGGAGTGTTGGGGGGAGAGGGAATGAGCAGTTCTTC.

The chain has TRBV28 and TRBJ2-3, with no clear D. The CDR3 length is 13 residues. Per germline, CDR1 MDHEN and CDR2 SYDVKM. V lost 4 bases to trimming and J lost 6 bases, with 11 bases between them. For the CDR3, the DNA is TGTGCCAGCAGTTCAGTGGGTTGGGATACGCAGTATTTT. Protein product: CASSSVGWDTQYF.

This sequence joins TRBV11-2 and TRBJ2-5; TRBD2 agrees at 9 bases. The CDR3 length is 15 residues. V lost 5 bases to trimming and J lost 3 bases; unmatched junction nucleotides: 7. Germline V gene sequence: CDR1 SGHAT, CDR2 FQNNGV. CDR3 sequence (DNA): TGTGCCAGCAGCCGAGCGGTAGCGGGAGAAGAGACCCAGTACTTC. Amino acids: CASSRAVAGEETQYF.

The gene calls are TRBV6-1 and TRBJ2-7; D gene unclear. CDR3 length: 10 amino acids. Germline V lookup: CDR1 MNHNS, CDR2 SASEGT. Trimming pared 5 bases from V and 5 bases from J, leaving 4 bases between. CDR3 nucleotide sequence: TGTGCCAGCAGTCGACACGAGCAGTACTTC. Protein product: CASSRHEQYF.